Sequencing of this T cell receptor (beta chain) was carried out in a study of blood T cell repertoires in COVID-19. The repertoire was sequenced with immunoSEQ multiplex PCR; TCRdb's copy has only in-frame clones and lacks some. Of around 130,000 clones in the sample, 60% to 85% were seen once. V lost 7 bases to trimming and J lost 8 bases; unmatched junction nucleotides: 7. CDR1 and CDR2 from the germline V gene are GTSNPN and SVGIG (reference sequence). This CDR3 has 13 residues. The sequence derives from a man in his fifties or sixties with acute or convalescent COVID-19. Sequencing was done on a sample of peripheral blood. V and J are TRBV30 and TRBJ1-6, with TRBD1 matching over 8 bases. The CDR3 nucleotides are TGTGCCTCAGGACAGGGAAGGGATTCACCCCTCCACTTT. Its translation: CASGQGRDSPLHF.